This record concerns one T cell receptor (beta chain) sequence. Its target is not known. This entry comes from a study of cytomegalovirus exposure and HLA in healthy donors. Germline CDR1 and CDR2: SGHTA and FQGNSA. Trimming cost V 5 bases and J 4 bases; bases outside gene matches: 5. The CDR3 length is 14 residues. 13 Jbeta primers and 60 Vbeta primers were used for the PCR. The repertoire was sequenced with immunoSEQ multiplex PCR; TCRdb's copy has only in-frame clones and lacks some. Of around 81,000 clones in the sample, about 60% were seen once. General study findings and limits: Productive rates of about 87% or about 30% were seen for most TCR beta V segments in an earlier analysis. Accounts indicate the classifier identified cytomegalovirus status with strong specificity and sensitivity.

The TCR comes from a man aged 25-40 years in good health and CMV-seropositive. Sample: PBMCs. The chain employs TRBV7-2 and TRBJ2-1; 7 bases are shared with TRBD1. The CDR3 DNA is TGTGCCAGCAGCCCCGACAGGGCTTACAATGAGCAGTTCTTC. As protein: CASSPDRAYNEQFF.